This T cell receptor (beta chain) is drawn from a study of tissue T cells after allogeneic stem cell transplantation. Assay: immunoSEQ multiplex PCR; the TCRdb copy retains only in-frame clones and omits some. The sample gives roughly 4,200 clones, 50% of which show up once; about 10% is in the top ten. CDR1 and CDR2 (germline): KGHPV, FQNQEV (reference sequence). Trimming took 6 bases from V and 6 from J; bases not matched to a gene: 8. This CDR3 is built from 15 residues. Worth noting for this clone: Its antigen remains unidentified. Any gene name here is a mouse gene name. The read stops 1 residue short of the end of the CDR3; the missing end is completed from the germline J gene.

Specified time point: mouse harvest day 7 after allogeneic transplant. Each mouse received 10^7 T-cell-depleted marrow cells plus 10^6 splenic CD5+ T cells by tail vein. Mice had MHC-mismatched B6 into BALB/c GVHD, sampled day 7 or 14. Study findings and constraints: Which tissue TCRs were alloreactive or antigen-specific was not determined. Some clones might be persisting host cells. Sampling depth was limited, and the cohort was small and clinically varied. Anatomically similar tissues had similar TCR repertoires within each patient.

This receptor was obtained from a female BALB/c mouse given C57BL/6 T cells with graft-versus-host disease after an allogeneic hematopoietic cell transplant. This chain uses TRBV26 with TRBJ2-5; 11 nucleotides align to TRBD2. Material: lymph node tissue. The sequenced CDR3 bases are TGTGCCAGCAGCCTGGGACTGGGGGACCGGGACACCCAGTAC. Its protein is CASSLGLGDRDTQY. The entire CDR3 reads CASSLGLGDRDTQYF.